This passage covers 24 T cell receptor beta chains from one sample sequenced in a study of a mutant IDH1 vaccine in newly diagnosed glioma. These receptors' antigens are unknown. Assay used: immunoSEQ multiplex PCR; TCRdb lists only in-frame clones, some missing. This table holds around 61,000 clones, 80% to 90% found once. Described time point: week 5, during vaccination. Vaccination used 300 ug of mutant IDH1 20-mer peptide per dose, with topical imiquimod. The sample in question was PBMCs, obtained from a glioma patient whose treatment included an IDH1 peptide vaccine. These receptor sequences come from a woman aged 40 to 50 with glioma.

The gene calls are TRBV7-9 and TRBJ2-1; 8 nucleotides agree with TRBD1. There are 14 residues in the CDR3. Trimming removed 5 bases from V and 6 bases from J; junction bases left unmatched: 6. Germline lookup yields CDR1 SEHNR and CDR2 FQNEAQ (reference sequence). CDR3 residues: CASSLTGGPNEQFF. CDR3 in DNA: TGTGCCAGCAGCCTTACAGGGGGGCCCAATGAGCAGTTCTTC.

The chain employs TRBV5-1 and TRBJ1-2; TRBD1 aligns across 9 bases. This CDR3 comprises 14 residues. V was pared by 1 base and J by 5 bases, with 3 bases of the junction left unmatched. Germline CDR1 is SGHRS and CDR2 is YFSETQ. The CDR3 bases are TGCGCCAGCAGCTTGACAGGGGGCAGGTATGGCTACACCTTC. Encoded protein: CASSLTGGRYGYTF.

The chain carries TRBV7-2 and TRBJ2-3; D unresolved. This CDR3 is 14 amino acids long. Trimming took 4 bases from V and 4 from J, leaving 12 bases between them. Germline CDR1 reads SGHTA; CDR2 reads FQGNSA. DNA of the CDR3: TGTGCCAGCAGCTCCCCGTTGGCGGCAGATACGCAGTATTTT. Translation gives CASSSPLAADTQYF. The complete variable domain, with remaining parts taken from reference TRBV7-2 and TRBJ2-3, reads GAGVSQSPSNKVTEKGKDVELRCDPISGHTALYWYRQSLGQGLEFLIYFQGNSAPDKSGLPSDRFSAERTGGSVSTLTIQRTQQEDSAVYLCASSSPLAADTQYFGPGTRLTVL.

The V and J genes are TRBV11-2 and TRBJ2-2; maybe TRBD1 (5 bases). Germline loops: CDR1 SGHAT, CDR2 FQNNGV. The CDR3 covers 15 residues. Trimming cost V 5 bases and J 5 bases, with 15 bases left between them. The CDR3 spells CASSAVRGRTGELFF. CDR3 bases: TGTGCCAGCAGCGCCGTAAGGGGCAGGACCGGGGAGCTGTTTTTT.

The rearrangement joins TRBV5-6 to TRBJ1-3, with D unresolved. CDR1 and CDR2 from the germline V gene are SGHDT and YYEEEE. The CDR3 is made up of 13 amino acids. Trimming left V 1 base short and J 0 bases short, with 2 bases between. The CDR3 nucleotides read TGTGCCAGCAGCTTGCCCTCTGGAAACACCATATATTTT. Protein product: CASSLPSGNTIYF.

The chain employs TRBV10-2 and TRBJ1-1, with a weak D call TRBD1 (5 bases). The CDR3 is 14 residues long. CDR1 and CDR2 from the germline V gene are WSHSY and SAAADI. V was clipped by 6 bases and J by 5 bases, with 16 bases between them. The CDR3 DNA is TGCGCCAGCAGGGAAGTACAGGATTCGACTGAAGCTTTCTTT. Protein: CASREVQDSTEAFF.

The DNA for the CDR3 is TGTGCCAGTAGTATGAGGGGGGGGATTCGCCTTGAAGCTTTCTTT. This translates into CASSMRGGIRLEAFF. The chain joins TRBV19 to TRBJ1-1; the D gene is possibly TRBD1 (6 bases). The germline V and J ends were trimmed by 3 bases and 7 bases, with 18 bases remaining between them. The germline V gene has CDR1 LNHDA and CDR2 SQIVND (reference sequence). CDR3 length: 15 residues.

This clone was counted a single time. The chain carries TRBV7-9 and TRBJ1-2; D is uncertain. This CDR3 has 14 residues. Deletions cut 1 base from V and 5 bases from J, with 11 bases between. Germline V CDR1 and CDR2: SEHNR, FQNEAQ (reference sequence). This chain's CDR3 is CASSLVGDGYGYTF. Here the CDR3 DNA reads TGTGCCAGCAGCTTAGTCGGAGACGGATATGGCTACACCTTC.

This clone appeared a few times. The chain recombines TRBV27 with TRBJ1-2; TRBD1 might be the D (5 bases). CDR1 is MNHEY and CDR2 is SMNVEV in the germline V gene (reference sequence). The CDR3 totals 15 residues. The V end lost 3 bases, the J end lost 6 bases, and 17 bases lay between the germline ends. The CDR3 nucleotides are TGTGCCAGCAGTTTGAGGGGCCAGTCTTTGGATGGCTACACCTTC. Translation gives CASSLRGQSLDGYTF.

This rearrangement joins TRBV4-2 to TRBJ2-7; TRBD2 matches 12 bases. CDR3 size: 14 residues. V lost 3 bases to trimming and J lost 4 bases; unmatched junction nucleotides: 1. Per the germline V gene, CDR1 is LGHNA and CDR2 is YNFKEQ. CDR3 loop: CASSHTSGGYEQYF. The CDR3 DNA sequence: TGTGCCAGCAGCCATACTAGCGGGGGGTACGAGCAGTACTTC.

The chain couples TRBV25-1 to TRBJ2-7; 7 bases line up with TRBD1. The length of the CDR3 is 15 residues. Unmatched junction bases numbered 6, after V lost 4 bases and J lost 0 bases. Germline V gene lookup returns CDR1 MGHDK and CDR2 SYGVNS. In nucleotides, the CDR3 is TGTGCCAGCAGTGTGGGACAGCCGAGCTCCTACGAGCAGTACTTC. It encodes CASSVGQPSSYEQYF.

This chain uses TRBV5-4 with TRBJ2-2; 10 nucleotides match TRBD2. Trimming removed 0 bases from V and 1 base from J; junction bases left unmatched: 9. Germline CDR1 and CDR2: SGHNT and YYREEE (reference sequence). There are 19 residues in the CDR3. As DNA, the CDR3 is TGTGCCAGCAGCTTGGGATATCTAGCGGGGGTCGGGAACACCGGGGAGCTGTTTTTT. Translated, it gives CASSLGYLAGVGNTGELFF.

This clone was seen only once. V gene TRBV7-9 combines with J gene TRBJ1-4, with 7 nucleotides matching TRBD1. Germline V gives CDR1 SEHNR, CDR2 FQNEAQ (reference sequence). Trimming removed 6 bases from V and 5 bases from J; junction bases left unmatched: 15. The CDR3 loop spans 17 amino acids. This chain's CDR3 is CASSTTGEVRGNEKLFF. DNA for the CDR3: TGTGCCAGCAGTACCACCGGGGAGGTCAGGGGGAATGAAAAACTGTTTTTT.

The chain links TRBV7-2 to TRBJ2-3, with 8 bases fitting TRBD2. Per the germline V gene, CDR1 is SGHTA and CDR2 is FQGNSA. V shed 3 bases, J shed 6 bases, and the junction held 5 bases outside the gene matches. The CDR3 is made up of 14 amino acids. The CDR3 bases are TGTGCCAGCAGCTTTAGCGGGGCAGCGGATACGCAGTATTTT. Its translation is CASSFSGAADTQYF.

The rearrangement joins TRBV2 to TRBJ1-2, with D possibly matching TRBD1 (5 bases). Trimming stripped 8 bases from V and 7 bases from J, with 11 bases between. The CDR3 runs to 11 residues. Per the germline V gene, CDR1 is SNHLY and CDR2 is FYNNEI. CDR3 sequence reads: CASWGGPGYTF. The DNA of the CDR3 is TGTGCCAGCTGGGGCGGGCCTGGCTACACCTTC. The full variable domain, with the rest looked up from reference TRBV2 and TRBJ1-2, is EPEVTQTPSHQVTQMGQEVILRCVPISNHLYFYWYRQILGQKVEFLVSFYNNEISEKSEIFDDQFSVERPDGSNFTLKIRSTKLEDSAMYFCASWGGPGYTFGSGTRLTVV.

The V gene is TRBV2, the J gene TRBJ2-3, with 11 bases lining up with TRBD2. The CDR3 extends over 17 amino acids. V lost 4 bases and J lost 0; bases outside the gene matches: 6. CDR1 SNHLY and CDR2 FYNNEI come from the germline V gene. CDR3 sequence (DNA): TGTGCCAGCAGTGCGCTAGCGGGGGGCGTCAGCACAGATACGCAGTATTTT. Translating it yields CASSALAGGVSTDTQYF. The whole variable domain, filled in from reference TRBV2 and TRBJ2-3, reads EPEVTQTPSHQVTQMGQEVILRCVPISNHLYFYWYRQILGQKVEFLVSFYNNEISEKSEIFDDQFSVERPDGSNFTLKIRSTKLEDSAMYFCASSALAGGVSTDTQYFGPGTRLTVL.

The chain carries TRBV18 and TRBJ1-5, with 10 bases identical to TRBD1. This CDR3 has 13 residues. CDR1 and CDR2 from the germline V gene are KGHSH and LQKENI. The V and J ends lost 5 bases and 7 bases, in that order; junction bases with no gene match: 2. In DNA, the CDR3 is TGTGCCAGCTCAGGGGACAGGGGACAGCCCCAGCATTTT. Translated: CASSGDRGQPQHF.

The chain links TRBV4-1 to TRBJ1-1; D not resolved. The CDR3 is 14 amino acids. Germline loops: CDR1 MGHRA, CDR2 YSYEKL. V lost 3 bases to trimming and J lost 4 bases, with 12 bases between them. CDR3 sequence reads: CASSHPPSGTEAFF. The CDR3 DNA is TGCGCCAGCAGCCATCCCCCCTCTGGCACTGAAGCTTTCTTT.

The chain is built from TRBV6-1 and TRBJ1-5, with D unclear. The V end lost 4 bases, the J end lost 1 base, and 14 bases lay between the germline ends. CDR3 length equals 16 residues. Germline-derived CDR1 and CDR2 are MNHNS and SASEGT. The CDR3 sequence is CASSATILGSNQPQHF. For the CDR3, the DNA is TGTGCCAGCAGTGCGACCATTCTTGGAAGCAATCAGCCCCAGCATTTT.

The chain employs TRBV9 and TRBJ2-5; weak D call: TRBD2 (6 bases). The germline V gene encodes CDR1 SGDLS and CDR2 YYNGEE. The CDR3 is made up of 16 amino acids. The germline V and J ends were trimmed by 1 base and 2 bases, with 15 bases remaining between them. As DNA, the CDR3 is TGTGCCAGCAGCGTATATGCGGTAGCGGTACAAGAGACCCAGTACTTC. As protein: CASSVYAVAVQETQYF. The full variable domain, with the rest looked up from reference TRBV9 and TRBJ2-5, is DSGVTQTPKHLITATGQRVTLRCSPRSGDLSVYWYQQSLDQGLQFLIQYYNGEERAKGNILERFSAQQFPDLHSELNLSSLELGDSALYFCASSVYAVAVQETQYFGPGTRLLVL.

This CDR3 is CASSRDSYGYTF. DNA for the CDR3: TGTGCCAGCAGTCGGGACAGCTATGGCTACACCTTC. The V gene is TRBV6-6, the J gene TRBJ1-2, with 7 bases lining up with TRBD1. Trimming removed 5 bases from V and 4 bases from J; junction bases left unmatched: 1. From germline, CDR1 is MNHNY and CDR2 SVGAGI (reference sequence). This CDR3 is built from 12 residues.

This clone was seen a single time. The chain employs TRBV4-1 and TRBJ2-3; perhaps TRBD1 as D (6 bases). V was trimmed by 4 bases and J by 2 bases, leaving 13 bases between them. Germline loops: CDR1 MGHRA, CDR2 YSYEKL. CDR3 length: 15 residues. The CDR3 DNA sequence: TGCGCCAGCAGCCTGACAGGTCAGGTCACAGATACGCAGTATTTT. It codes for CASSLTGQVTDTQYF.

This sequence joins TRBV4-2 and TRBJ2-3; D call uncertain. V lost 0 bases and J 11 bases, leaving 9 bases between the germline ends. CDR1 is LGHNA, CDR2 YNFKEQ, per germline. The length of the CDR3 is 12 residues. In DNA, the CDR3 is TGTGCCAGCAGCCAAGATGGTCTTCGGCAGTATTTT. The encoded protein is CASSQDGLRQYF.

This clone was found once. The sample holds other DNA sequences that translate to the same CDR3. The chain has TRBV5-1 and TRBJ2-1, with 9 bases that match TRBD2. The CDR3 is 15 residues long. Germline loops: CDR1 SGHRS, CDR2 YFSETQ. V lost 4 bases, J lost 4 bases, and 6 bases stayed unmatched. This CDR3 is CASSPTSGSYNEQFF. CDR3 nucleotide sequence: TGCGCCAGCAGCCCGACTAGCGGAAGTTACAATGAGCAGTTCTTC.